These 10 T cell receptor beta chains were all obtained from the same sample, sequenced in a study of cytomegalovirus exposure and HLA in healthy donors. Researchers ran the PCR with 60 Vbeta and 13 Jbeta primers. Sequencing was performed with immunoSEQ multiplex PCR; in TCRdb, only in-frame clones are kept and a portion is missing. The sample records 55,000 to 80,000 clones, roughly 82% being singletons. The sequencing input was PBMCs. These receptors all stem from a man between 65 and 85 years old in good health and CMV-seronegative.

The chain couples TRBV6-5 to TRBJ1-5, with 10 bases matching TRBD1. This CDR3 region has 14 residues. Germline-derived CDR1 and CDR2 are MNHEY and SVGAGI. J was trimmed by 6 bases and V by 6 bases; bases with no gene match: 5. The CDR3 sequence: CASRGQGQGQPQHF. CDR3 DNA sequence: TGTGCCAGCAGGGGACAGGGGCAAGGTCAGCCCCAGCATTTT.

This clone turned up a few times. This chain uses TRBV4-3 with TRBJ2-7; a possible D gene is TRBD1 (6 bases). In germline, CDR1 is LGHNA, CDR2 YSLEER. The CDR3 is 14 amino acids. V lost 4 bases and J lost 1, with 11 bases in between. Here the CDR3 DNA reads TGCGCCAGCAGCCCCCAGGACAGATCCTACGAGCAGTACTTC. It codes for CASSPQDRSYEQYF.

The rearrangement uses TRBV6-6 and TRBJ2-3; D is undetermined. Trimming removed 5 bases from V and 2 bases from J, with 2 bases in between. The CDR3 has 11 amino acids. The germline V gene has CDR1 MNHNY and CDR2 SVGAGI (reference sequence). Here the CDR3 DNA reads TGTGCCAGCAGTCTCACAGATACGCAGTATTTT. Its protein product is CASSLTDTQYF.

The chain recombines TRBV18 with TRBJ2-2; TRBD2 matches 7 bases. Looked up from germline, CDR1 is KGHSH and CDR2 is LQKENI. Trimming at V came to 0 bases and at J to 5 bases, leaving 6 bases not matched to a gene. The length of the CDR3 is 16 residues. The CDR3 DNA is TGTGCCAGCTCACCACCCTCGGGGACTATGACCGGGGAGCTGTTTTTT. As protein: CASSPPSGTMTGELFF.

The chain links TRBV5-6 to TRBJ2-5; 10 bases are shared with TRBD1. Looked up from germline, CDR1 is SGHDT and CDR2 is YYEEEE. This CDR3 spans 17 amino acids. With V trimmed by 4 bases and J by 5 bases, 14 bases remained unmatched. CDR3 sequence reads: CASSGGGAGTGVETQYF. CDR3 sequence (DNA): TGTGCCAGCAGCGGAGGAGGGGCGGGGACAGGGGTGGAGACCCAGTACTTC.

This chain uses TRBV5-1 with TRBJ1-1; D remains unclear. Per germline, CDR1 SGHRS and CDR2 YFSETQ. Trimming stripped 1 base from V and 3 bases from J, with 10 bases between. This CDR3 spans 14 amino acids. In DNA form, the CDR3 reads TGCGCCAGCAGCTTGTCCGGAGGGCACACTGAAGCTTTCTTT. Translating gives CASSLSGGHTEAFF.

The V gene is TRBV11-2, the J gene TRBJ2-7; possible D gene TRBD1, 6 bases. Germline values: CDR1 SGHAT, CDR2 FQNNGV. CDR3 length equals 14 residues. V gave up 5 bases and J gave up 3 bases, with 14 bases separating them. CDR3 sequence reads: CASSEVQGGYEQYF. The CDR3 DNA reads TGTGCCAGCAGCGAGGTACAGGGCGGCTACGAGCAGTACTTC.

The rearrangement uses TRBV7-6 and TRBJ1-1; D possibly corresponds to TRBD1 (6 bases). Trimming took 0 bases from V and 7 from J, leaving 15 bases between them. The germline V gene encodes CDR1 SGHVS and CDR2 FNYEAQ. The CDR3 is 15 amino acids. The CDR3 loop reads CASSLATNRAGEAFF. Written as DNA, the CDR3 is TGTGCCAGCAGCTTAGCGACAAACAGGGCTGGTGAAGCTTTCTTT.

As DNA, the CDR3 is TGTGCCAGCAGCTTAGCAGGGACTAGCGGCCCCTACGAGCAGTACTTC. It yields the protein CASSLAGTSGPYEQYF. This chain uses TRBV7-2 with TRBJ2-7, with 11 bases identical to TRBD2. V dropped 0 bases and J dropped 2; count of bases not matched to a gene: 3. The CDR3 is made up of 16 amino acids. In germline, CDR1 is SGHTA, CDR2 FQGNSA.

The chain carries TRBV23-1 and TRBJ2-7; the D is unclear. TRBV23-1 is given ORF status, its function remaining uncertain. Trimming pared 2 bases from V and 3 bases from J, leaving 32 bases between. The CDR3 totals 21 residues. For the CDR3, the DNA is TGCGCCAGCAGTCAAATAAAAGACCGACAAATTGGGTCAGTTAAACGCTACGAGCAGTACTTC. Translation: CASSQIKDRQIGSVKRYEQYF.